Listed below are T cell receptor beta chains from one sample, sequenced in a study of human T cells and chemical hapten exposure. TCRdb re-analysed the RACE reads in MiXCR, keeping a single row per CDR3 protein. The table records approximately 97,000 distinct CDR3 sequences, around 9% of them present only once. Specimen: whole blood. These receptors were obtained from a female donor in good health. Some clones in this sample may be carry-over from other donors' samples. CDR3s include the opening cysteine and the closing phenylalanine or tryptophan.

v_gene,len,CDR3aa
TRBV7-2,15,CVSSLEGLDYNEQFF
TRBV13,15,CASTERRLGTGELFF
TRBV13,16,CASSLVTGQVQETQYF
TRBV5-1,15,CASTLLAGSYNEQFF
TRBV2,17,CASSPLHLVLSGNEQFF
TRBV5-1,14,CASSFPGASYEQYF
TRBV5-4,15,CASSLEPGQGTEAFF
TRBV27,15,CASSLYRGPNQPQHF
TRBV6-2/TRBV6-3,17,CASSYSPTSGIYNEQFF
TRBV28,14,CASISPNYNSPLHF
TRBV21-1,19,CASSSESPSEPLQLYEQYF
TRBV4-2,18,CASSQGPGTRVFTDTQYF
TRBV20-1,15,CSARDLFGSATEAFF
TRBV29-1,19,CSVEGWVGGKGSSYNEQFF
TRBV28,15,CASTPLAGRQETQYF
TRBV20-1,15,CSARDHLAISYEQYF
TRBV20-1,13,CSARVTETYEQYF
TRBV20-1,19,CSARDPGLAASSSTDTQYF
TRBV28,16,CASSTPEGVSTDTQYF
TRBV5-4,15,CASSLVGQSNSPLHF
TRBV28,16,CASSSVTSGRWYEQYF
TRBV7-2,13,CASSLVWDTEAFF
TRBV29-1,13,CSVEGQGNYGYTF
TRBV7-2,17,CASSPFVTSGDYNEQFF
TRBV12-3/TRBV12-4,13,CASSFIRFDTQYF
TRBV7-8,16,CASSFAGRGMNTEAFF
TRBV7-8,19,CASSLVLSGRGLVGNEQFF
TRBV7-2,15,CASSFRGGRNSPLHF
TRBV7-8,12,CVVGEFSFGYTF
TRBV3-1,16,CASSQGWGLAKNIQYF
TRBV19,16,CASSAPTKAQSYGYTF
TRBV29-1,13,CSVEEQGSMGYTF
TRBV5-1,15,CASSLGSAATYEQYF
TRBV5-1,15,CASSPNLSSGNTIYF
TRBV6-1,13,CASITSGSFGQYF
TRBV10-3,13,CAIGTGGSYEQYF
TRBV28,18,CASSLSRLAGARTDTQYF
TRBV20-1,15,CSARGGRGVPDTQYF
TRBV3-1,14,CASSQTSSYNEQFF
TRBV12-3/TRBV12-4,15,CASSFKGTSIETQYF
TRBV6-4,15,CASSSGPSTTDTQYF
TRBV5-4,12,CASSLEGGRAFF
TRBV5-1,14,CASRTGTPNTEAFF
TRBV6-2/TRBV6-3,12,CASSPPKSEQYF
TRBV7-3,14,CASSPWEGGMYQFF
TRBV5-1,12,CASSLDLYEQYF